Each of the 14 T cell receptor beta chains below was sequenced from the same sample in a study of cytotoxic CD8 clonotypes in ibrutinib-treated CLL. TCRdb keeps only in-frame clones here, not all; method: immunoSEQ multiplex PCR. The data hold under 150,000 clones, with around 80% observed a single time. The sequences come from PBMCs, collected after 24 months of ibrutinib treatment. These receptors originate from a human donor with chronic lymphocytic leukemia.

With regard to this clone: At the DNA level, this CDR3 is encoded by other sequences in the same sample as well. The CDR3 nucleotides read TGCGCCAGCAGCTTGGCCACGGGGAACACTGAAGCTTTCTTT. Translation: CASSLATGNTEAFF. V usage is TRBV5-1 and J usage is TRBJ1-1; D gene unclear. Deletions cut 0 bases from V and 1 base from J, with 7 bases between. Germline V gene lookup returns CDR1 SGHRS and CDR2 YFSETQ. The CDR3 totals 14 residues.

The chain's CDR3 is CASSPTGPYQPQHF. The CDR3 bases are TGTGCCAGCAGCCCGACAGGTCCCTATCAGCCCCAGCATTTT. The genes are TRBV27 and TRBJ1-5; D might be TRBD1 (6 bases). Germline assignment: CDR1 MNHEY and CDR2 SMNVEV (reference sequence). V lost 6 bases and J lost 5, with 14 bases in between. The CDR3 has 14 residues.

The chain employs TRBV9 and TRBJ2-1; D may correspond to TRBD1 or TRBD2 (5 bases each). The V gene's germline CDR1 is SGDLS and CDR2 YYNGEE. Trimming took off 6 bases at V and 0 bases at J, with 13 bases between the two ends. CDR3 length equals 15 residues. CDR3 in DNA: TGTGCCAGCACTGAGGCAGGGAGCTCCTACAATGAGCAGTTCTTC. It is translated as CASTEAGSSYNEQFF.

This sequence joins TRBV7-2 and TRBJ2-7; 15 bases fit TRBD2. The CDR3 consists of 19 residues. Trimming took 4 bases from V and 3 from J; bases not matched to a gene: 13. CDR1 is SGHTA and CDR2 is FQGNSA in the germline V gene. The CDR3 DNA is TGTGCCAGCAGCTACGGACTAGCGGGGGGGCCCCAAAGTATCTACGAGCAGTACTTC. It specifies CASSYGLAGGPQSIYEQYF.

The chain is built from TRBV7-2 and TRBJ2-1, with 8 bases aligning to TRBD1. The V segment lost 5 bases and the J segment 8 bases; nucleotides outside the gene matches: 8. Germline V gene lookup returns CDR1 SGHTA and CDR2 FQGNSA. The CDR3 runs to 14 residues. Here the CDR3 DNA reads TGTGCCAGCAGCCGGGACAGGTCTCGGGATGAGCAGTTCTTC. It is translated as CASSRDRSRDEQFF.

CDR3 in amino acids: CASPLEYRVGDTEAFF. The CDR3 nucleotides read TGTGCCAGCCCCTTGGAGTACAGGGTGGGGGACACTGAAGCTTTCTTT. The chain couples TRBV19 to TRBJ1-1; maybe TRBD1 (6 bases). The CDR3 consists of 16 residues. In germline, CDR1 is LNHDA, CDR2 SQIVND (reference sequence). With 9 bases removed from V and 3 bases from J, the gap between germline ends came to 23 bases.

The rearrangement uses TRBV14 and TRBJ1-6; D might be TRBD1 (5 bases). Looked up from germline, CDR1 is SGHDN and CDR2 is FVKESK. The CDR3 is made up of 13 amino acids. Trimming removed 5 bases from V and 7 bases from J, with 9 bases in between. DNA for the CDR3: TGTGCCAGCAGCTTCCGGACAAATTCACCCCTCCACTTT. It yields the protein CASSFRTNSPLHF.

The genes are TRBV6-5 and TRBJ2-7; no firm D call. Looked up from germline, CDR1 is MNHEY and CDR2 is SVGAGI. V lost 6 bases, J lost 7 bases, and 16 bases lay in between. The CDR3 totals 13 residues. CDR3 DNA sequence: TGTGCCAGCAGAGCCGGGCTCCTTCGGGAGCAGTACTTC. It is translated as CASRAGLLREQYF.

The rearrangement links TRBV18 to TRBJ2-7; D gene uncertain. The germline gives CDR1 KGHSH, CDR2 LQKENI. This CDR3 has 13 amino acids. V lost 0 bases to trimming and J lost 3 bases, with 6 bases between them. In DNA, the CDR3 is TGTGCCAGCTCACCACCGGAGAGCTACGAGCAGTACTTC. Translated, it gives CASSPPESYEQYF.

CDR3 protein: CASSALGGANVLTF. DNA for the CDR3: TGTGCCAGCAGTGCCCTTGGCGGGGCCAACGTCCTGACTTTC. The V call is TRBV6-5, the J call TRBJ2-6, with D uncertain. Between the trimmed V and J ends, which lost 5 bases and 4 bases, there was a span of 9 bases. The CDR3 extends over 14 amino acids. Germline V gene sequence: CDR1 MNHEY, CDR2 SVGAGI.

V is TRBV11-2 and J is TRBJ1-1; a weak D match, TRBD1 (5 bases). The CDR3 length is 16 residues. The germline gives CDR1 SGHAT, CDR2 FQNNGV. V lost 5 bases and J lost 4, with 20 bases in between. The CDR3 coding sequence is TGTGCCAGCAGCCAAGGGGACGGACGGTTCGGCACTGAAGCTTTCTTT. This encodes CASSQGDGRFGTEAFF.

The gene calls are TRBV10-3 and TRBJ1-1; D is perhaps TRBD1 (6 bases). The germline V gene has CDR1 ENHRY and CDR2 SYGVKD. V was trimmed by 3 bases and J by 6 bases, leaving 17 bases between them. The CDR3 totals 15 residues. The CDR3 spells CAISEKGGGLAEAFF. CDR3 DNA sequence: TGTGCCATCAGTGAAAAAGGGGGTGGGTTAGCTGAAGCTTTCTTT.

The chain is built from TRBV7-2 and TRBJ1-2; TRBD1 is a possible D gene (6 bases). There are 14 residues in the CDR3. Germline loops: CDR1 SGHTA, CDR2 FQGNSA. V lost 8 bases to trimming and J lost 0 bases, with 13 bases between them. The CDR3 nucleotides read TGTGCCAGCGCCGGGGGCCTTTCTAACTATGGCTACACCTTC. It is translated as CASAGGLSNYGYTF.

This chain connects TRBV11-2 to TRBJ2-7; D is perhaps TRBD1 or TRBD2 (6 bases each). The ends were cut back, 5 bases at V and 0 bases at J, with 17 bases in the middle. The CDR3 has 16 amino acids. Germline V gives CDR1 SGHAT, CDR2 FQNNGV. The CDR3 here is CASSPIGRQASYEQYF. The CDR3 nucleotides read TGTGCCAGCAGCCCCATCGGGAGACAGGCCTCCTACGAGCAGTACTTC.